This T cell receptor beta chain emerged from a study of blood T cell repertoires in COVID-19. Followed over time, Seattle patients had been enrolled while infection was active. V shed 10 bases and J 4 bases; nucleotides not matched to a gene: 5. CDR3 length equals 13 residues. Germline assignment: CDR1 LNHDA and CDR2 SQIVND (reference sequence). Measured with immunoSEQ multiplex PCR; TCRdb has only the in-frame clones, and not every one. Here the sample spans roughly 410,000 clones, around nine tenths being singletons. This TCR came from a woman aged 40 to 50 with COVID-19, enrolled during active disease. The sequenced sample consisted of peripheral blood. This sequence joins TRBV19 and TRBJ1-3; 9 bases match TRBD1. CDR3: CAMSGQGGNTIYF. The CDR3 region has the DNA TGTGCCATGTCCGGACAGGGGGGAAACACCATATATTTT.